This TCR beta chain came from a study of T cell responses to AZD1222 COVID-19 vaccine (TCRdb year 2021). With regard to the full study: A total of 240 or so trial participants underwent TCR sequencing, of whom 207 had received two doses of AZD1222 and 26 had received two doses of the MenACWY control vaccine. Trial participants were enrolled by age into 18-55, 56-69 and 70-plus year subgroups, with approximately 160, 26 and 62 TCR-sequenced participants respectively. Broader findings and caveats from the paper: No day 14 peak-response samples were available, so repertoires were characterized only after the peak T cell response. Participants were mostly white British and included more females than males, and it was suggested by the authors that clonal diversity may have been underestimated. Reportedly, almost half of the unique spike-specific TCRs recognized epitopes lying outside the regions that are mutated in the B.1.351 and B.1.1.7 variants. A significant rise in spike-specific TCR breadth and depth was observed after two AZD1222 doses relative to day 0 and relative to MenACWY recipients. The 56-69-year group was small, and its depth increase did not reach significance, likely because of low power. CD4 TCRs associated with the vaccine covered the entire spike protein, and the dominant responses were in regions 160-218 and 743-854. Conclusions about previously exposed vaccinees were limited because only six or seven AZD1222 recipients were SARS-CoV-2 seropositive at baseline.

To note about this clone: Its target antigen remains unknown. Per-nucleotide qualities are absent, and no much larger clonotype sits a single base away.

Read against the paper, the sample's time point label means: about 28 days (+/-7) after the second vaccine dose. AZD1222 recipients with second doses at about 4 weeks or about 12 weeks were pooled, because spike-specific TCR depth and breadth did not differ between schedules. The vaccinee samples were drawn from two UK trials, COV001 and COV002, one of which was a single-blind randomized controlled phase 2/3 trial testing AZD1222 (ChAdOx1 nCoV-19) in healthy adults. For TCRbeta chain sequencing, PBMC samples were collected from trial participants at day 0 and at day 28 after the second dose. The CDR3 spans 16 residues, from the cysteine through the phenylalanine. Kept here is only the CDR3 DNA, which spans 48 bases and is read in frame from base 1. V and J are trimmed by 4 bases and 4 bases, and the gene matches miss 9 bases of the junction. CDR1 LNHDA and CDR2 SQIVND were looked up in the germline V gene (reference sequence).

The CDR3 regions of human TCRbeta chains were analyzed by immunosequencing. Per the original workflow: TCRs in the repertoires were matched against a reference library of SARS-CoV-2-specific TCRs that had been generated with the MIRA antigen-specificity platform. Breadth was defined as the fraction of unique TCRs that were SARS-CoV-2-associated. Depth was defined as the fraction of total T cells that were SARS-CoV-2-associated. Using the MIRA data, each spike-specific TCR was assigned both to the spike region to which the TCR was reactive and to a CD4 or CD8 class. Log10-transformed breadth and depth values were compared by one-way ANOVA with Sidak's multiple comparisons tests. TCRdb re-hosts the immuneACCESS table, in-frame sequences only. Its copies lack some clones; in the studies checked, an unresolved V gene accounts for under half of them, and the cause for the rest is not known. That table furnishes V, J and clone size, whereas the DNA furnished D and trimming. The sample data list some 150,000 clones, and around nine tenths of these were observed just once. Roughly 1.5% of the sample lies in the top ten.

The source of this sequence is an adult who received the AZD1222 COVID-19 vaccine. The sequence links TRBV19 to TRBJ1-2; 10 junctional bases match TRBD1. Specimen: peripheral blood, collected 28 days after the second AZD1222 dose. The sequenced DNA: TGTGCCAGTAGTAATAGAGACAGGGGGCATTTCTATGGCTACACCTTC. This yields the protein CASSNRDRGHFYGYTF.